The present TCR beta chain was sequenced within a study of PD-1 blockade in classical Hodgkin lymphoma. General study points: Compared with baseline, CD4+ but not CD8+ TCR diversity had risen significantly by C4D1. At baseline, newly diagnosed patients reportedly showed less TCR diversity than healthy donors.

Profiled with immunoSEQ multiplex PCR; TCRdb holds only in-frame clones, not every one. The sample holds 75,000 to 100,000 clones, approximately 94% seen once. Time point indicated: cycle 4 day 1 (C4D1), after more than five weeks of nivolumab. With no exception, relapse followed autologous stem cell transplantation in all patients, and brentuximab vedotin exposure varied. In the case of this clone: No antigen is known for it.

V dropped 3 bases and J dropped 4 bases, with 12 bases sitting between them. The CDR3 has 15 amino acids. The germline CDR1 and CDR2 sequences are ENHRY and SYGVKD. Material: peripheral blood mononuclear cells (PBMCs), obtained before the fourth cycle of nivolumab. The V gene is TRBV10-3, the J gene TRBJ1-4, with a possible D match to TRBD1 (6 bases). The receptor was derived from a human donor with classical Hodgkin lymphoma. Here the CDR3 reads CAISERTAINEKLFF. In DNA form, the CDR3 reads TGTGCCATCAGTGAACGGACAGCTATTAATGAAAAACTGTTTTTT.